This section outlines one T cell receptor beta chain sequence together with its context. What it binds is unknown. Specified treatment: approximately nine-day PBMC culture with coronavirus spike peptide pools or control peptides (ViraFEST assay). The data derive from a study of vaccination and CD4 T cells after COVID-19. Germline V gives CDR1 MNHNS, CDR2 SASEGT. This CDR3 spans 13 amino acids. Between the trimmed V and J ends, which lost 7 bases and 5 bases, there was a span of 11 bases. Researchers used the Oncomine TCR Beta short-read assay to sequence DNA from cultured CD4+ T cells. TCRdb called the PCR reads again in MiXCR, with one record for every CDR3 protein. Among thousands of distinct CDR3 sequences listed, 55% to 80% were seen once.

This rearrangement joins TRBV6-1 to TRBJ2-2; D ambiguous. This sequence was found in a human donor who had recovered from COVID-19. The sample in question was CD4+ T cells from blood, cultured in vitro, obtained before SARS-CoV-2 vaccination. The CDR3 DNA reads TGTGCCAGCACCAAAGGCTGGACCGGGGAGCTGTTTTTT. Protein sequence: CASTKGWTGELFF.